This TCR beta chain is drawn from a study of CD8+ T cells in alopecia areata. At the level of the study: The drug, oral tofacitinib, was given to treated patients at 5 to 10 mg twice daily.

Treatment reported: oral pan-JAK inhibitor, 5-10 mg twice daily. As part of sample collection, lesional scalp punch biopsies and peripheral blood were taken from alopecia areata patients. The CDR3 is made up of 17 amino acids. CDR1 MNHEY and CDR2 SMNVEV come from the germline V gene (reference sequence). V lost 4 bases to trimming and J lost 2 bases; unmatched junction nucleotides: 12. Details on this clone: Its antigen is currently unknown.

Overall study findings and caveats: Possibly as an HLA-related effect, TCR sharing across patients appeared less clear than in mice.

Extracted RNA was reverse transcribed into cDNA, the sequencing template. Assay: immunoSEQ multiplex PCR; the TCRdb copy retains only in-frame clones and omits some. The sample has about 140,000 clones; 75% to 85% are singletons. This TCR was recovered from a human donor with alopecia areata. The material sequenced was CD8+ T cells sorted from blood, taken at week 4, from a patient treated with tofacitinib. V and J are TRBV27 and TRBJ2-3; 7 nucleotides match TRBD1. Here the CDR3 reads CASSSEQGFNPTDTQYF. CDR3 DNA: TGTGCCAGCAGTTCCGAACAGGGGTTTAATCCCACAGATACGCAGTATTTT.